This TCR beta chain was captured in a study of T cell repertoires in cytomegalovirus infection. Across the whole study: Selection of CMV epitopes for the study included recently identified HLA-C-restricted and well-studied HLA-B-restricted ones. Based on public TCR beta signatures, there were indications of CMV infection and of a matching HLA type. General study results and limits: Cumulative frequency of public TCR beta families picked out carriers of CMV plus the relevant HLA.

This clonotype has just a few counts. The target antigen is unknown. The CDR3 totals 14 residues. Germline assignment: CDR1 MNHEY and CDR2 SMNVEV (reference sequence). V gave up 3 bases and J gave up 4 bases, with 10 bases separating them. TCRdb re-derived calls from the reads in MiXCR, one entry per CDR3 protein. This table has around 800,000 distinct CDR3 sequences, 32% appearing once. The chain couples TRBV27 to TRBJ1-5, with a weak D call TRBD1 (5 bases). The input for sequencing was cultured CD8+ T cells from PBMCs, taken from culture after CMV antigen stimulation. The receptor's source is a human donor in good health (CMV status not recorded). Some clones in this sample may be carry-over from other donors' samples. The CDR3 nucleotides are TGTGCCAGCAGTTTGACAGTCGGGAATCAGCCCCAGCATTTT. This codes for CASSLTVGNQPQHF.